This T cell receptor beta chain was identified in a study of glioma-infiltrating T cells after dendritic cell vaccination. Study results and limitations: Higher TCR clonality did not directly relate to longer survival.

This sample's time point: after dendritic cell vaccination, including at tumor progression/relapse. No glioblastoma patient carried an isocitrate dehydrogenase mutation. Blood PBMC samples: pre-vaccination, two weeks post third vaccination, and at tumor progression. The CDR3 is made up of 14 amino acids. Germline V CDR1 and CDR2: MRHNA, SNTAGT. After removal of 3 bases from V and 9 bases from J, the junction contained 9 bases not matched to a gene. In its sample, this clone was seen once. The antigen is not known. Primers: 60 V beta forward and 13 J beta reverse. Method: immunoSEQ multiplex PCR; TCRdb's copy keeps in-frame clones and lacks some. The sample has fewer than 95,000 clones, less than 85% seen once.

The clonotype comes from a human donor with glioblastoma. This chain connects TRBV6-4 to TRBJ2-3, with 7 positions matching TRBD2. The sample was blood, taken after dendritic cell vaccination. CDR3 loop: CASSEQRGGDTQYF. The CDR3 DNA follows: TGTGCCAGCAGTGAACAGCGGGGTGGGGACACGCAGTATTTT.